These T cell receptor beta chains were read from a single sample in a study of T cell responses to AZD1222 COVID-19 vaccine. The table came from immunoSEQ multiplex PCR; TCRdb's copy has only in-frame clones and leaves some out. In the table there are over 140,000 clones, 92% of which are singletons. Sample: peripheral blood, taken on day 0 of AZD1222 vaccination. The receptors originated from an adult in good health. Both conserved end residues are part of each CDR3. The D gene is left open where the match is weak. Clone sizes are given selectively: once, few, many, or a class where the clone is expanded.

v_gene: TRBV9; d_gene: TRBD2; j_gene: TRBJ2-1; abundance: NA; CDR3nt: TGTGCCAGCAGCGTAGTAGCGGGGACCTACAATGAGCAGTTCTTC; CDR3aa: CASSVVAGTYNEQFF
v_gene: TRBV28; d_gene: TRBD1; j_gene: TRBJ1-1; abundance: many; CDR3nt: TGTGCCAGCAGGGACCGACAGGGGGACACTGAAGCTTTCTTT; CDR3aa: CASRDRQGDTEAFF
v_gene: TRBV27; d_gene: TRBD1; j_gene: TRBJ1-5; abundance: NA; CDR3nt: TGTGCCAGCAGTTACCAGGGGGCTCAGCCCCAGCATTTT; CDR3aa: CASSYQGAQPQHF
v_gene: TRBV3-1/TRBV3-2; d_gene: NA; j_gene: TRBJ2-7; abundance: NA; CDR3nt: TGTGCCAGCAGCCAGGACTCAAGGTACGAGCAGTACTTC; CDR3aa: CASSQDSRYEQYF
v_gene: TRBV5-5; d_gene: TRBD1; j_gene: TRBJ2-7; abundance: NA; CDR3nt: TGTGCCAGCAGCCCGGACAGGGGTACCTACGAGCAGTACTTC; CDR3aa: CASSPDRGTYEQYF
v_gene: TRBV14; d_gene: NA; j_gene: TRBJ1-2; abundance: NA; CDR3nt: TGTGCCAGCAGCCAAGACAGGGGTAACTATGGCTACACCTTC; CDR3aa: CASSQDRGNYGYTF
v_gene: TRBV11-2; d_gene: TRBD1; j_gene: TRBJ1-6; abundance: NA; CDR3nt: TGTGCCAGCAGCTACACCTCAGGGGGCGGTAATTCACCCCTCCACTTT; CDR3aa: CASSYTSGGGNSPLHF
v_gene: TRBV28; d_gene: NA; j_gene: TRBJ1-2; abundance: NA; CDR3nt: TGTGCCAGCAGTTTACAAGGGGCGGATGGAGGCTACACCTTC; CDR3aa: CASSLQGADGGYTF
v_gene: TRBV4-2; d_gene: TRBD2; j_gene: TRBJ2-3; abundance: NA; CDR3nt: TGTGCCAGCAGCCGAGGGACTAGCGGGGCTGGGGGCACAGATACGCAGTATTTT; CDR3aa: CASSRGTSGAGGTDTQYF
v_gene: TRBV5-5; d_gene: NA; j_gene: TRBJ1-4; abundance: NA; CDR3nt: TGTGCCAGCAGCCCTGGAGTGGGGGCTGAAAAACTGTTTTTT; CDR3aa: CASSPGVGAEKLFF